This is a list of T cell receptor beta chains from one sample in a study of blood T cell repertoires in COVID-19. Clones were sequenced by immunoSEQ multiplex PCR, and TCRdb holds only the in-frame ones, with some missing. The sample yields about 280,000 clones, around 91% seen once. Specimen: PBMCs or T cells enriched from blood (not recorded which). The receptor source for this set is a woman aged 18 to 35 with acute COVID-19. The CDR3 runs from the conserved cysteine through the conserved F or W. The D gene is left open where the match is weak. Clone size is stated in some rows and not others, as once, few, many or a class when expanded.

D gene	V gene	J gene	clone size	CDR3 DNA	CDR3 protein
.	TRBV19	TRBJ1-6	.	TGTGCCAGTAGTATGGTAACAGGGTTTTCACCCCTCCACTTT	CASSMVTGFSPLHF
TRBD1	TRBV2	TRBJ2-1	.	TGTGCCAGCAGTGGACAGGGGACCCGATGGGAGCAGTTCTTC	CASSGQGTRWEQFF
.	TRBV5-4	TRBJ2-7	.	TGTGCCAGCAGCTCGCAAGGGGGTTCGCATGAGCAGTACTTC	CASSSQGGSHEQYF
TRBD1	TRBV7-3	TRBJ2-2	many	TGTGCCAGCAGCGCTAAAGGGACAGGGGGTGCCGGGGAGCTGTTTTTT	CASSAKGTGGAGELFF
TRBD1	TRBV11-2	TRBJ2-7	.	TGTGCCAGCAGCCCACGGACAGGGGATTGGTACGAGCAGTACTTC	CASSPRTGDWYEQYF
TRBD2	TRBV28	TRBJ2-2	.	TGTGCCAGCAGTGGACTAGCGCGAAGCGGGGAGCTGTTTTTT	CASSGLARSGELFF
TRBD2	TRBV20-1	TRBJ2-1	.	TGCAGTGCTAGTGTGGGACTAGCGGGAGGGCCACAGCAGTTCTTC	CSASVGLAGGPQQFF
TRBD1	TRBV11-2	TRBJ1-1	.	TGTGCCAGCAGCTCCATCATCCTGACAGGGATGAGCACTGAAGCTTTCTTT	CASSSIILTGMSTEAFF
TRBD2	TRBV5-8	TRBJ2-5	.	TGTGCCAGCAGCTTAAGTGGTAGCGGGAGTCGGGAGACCCAGTACTTC	CASSLSGSGSRETQYF
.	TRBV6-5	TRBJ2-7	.	TGTGCCAGCAGCGCCGCCAGGGTGGGCTACGAGCAGTACTTC	CASSAARVGYEQYF
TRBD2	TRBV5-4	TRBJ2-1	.	TGTGCCAGCAGCCGGGAACCGGGACTAGTCGATGAGCAGTTCTTC	CASSREPGLVDEQFF
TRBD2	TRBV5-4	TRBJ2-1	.	TGTGCCAGCAGCTCCCGAGCGGGAGTCAATGAGCAGTTCTTC	CASSSRAGVNEQFF
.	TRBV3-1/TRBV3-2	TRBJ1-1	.	TGTGCCAGCAGCCCTGGCGGGGTGGATGCTTTCTTT	CASSPGGVDAFF
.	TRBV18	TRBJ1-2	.	TGTGCCAGCTCACCAGCGGGCAGGGGAGTGACTAACTATGGCTACACCTTC	CASSPAGRGVTNYGYTF
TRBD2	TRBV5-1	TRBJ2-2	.	TGCGCCAGCAGCTGGGGACTAGCGGGGAACACCGGGGAGCTGTTTTTT	CASSWGLAGNTGELFF
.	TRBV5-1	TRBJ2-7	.	TGCGCCAGCAGCTTGGCGCAGGGTTTGACCGAGCAGTACTTC	CASSLAQGLTEQYF
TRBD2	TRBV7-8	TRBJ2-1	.	TGTGCCAGCAGCACGCGGCTGCTAGCGGGAGGGAAGCACAATGAGCAGTTCTTC	CASSTRLLAGGKHNEQFF
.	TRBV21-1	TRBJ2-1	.	TGTGCCAGCAGCAAAGAGGGCCCGGGACAGGGGGCCAATGAGCAGTTCTTC	CASSKEGPGQGANEQFF
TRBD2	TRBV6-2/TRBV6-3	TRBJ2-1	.	TGTGCCAGCATCCCTGGGACTAGCGGGAGGGCCAGATACAATGAGCAGTTCTTC	CASIPGTSGRARYNEQFF
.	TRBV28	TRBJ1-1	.	TGTGCCAGCAGTTTCATAAGGGGCAGGAACACTGAAGCTTTCTTT	CASSFIRGRNTEAFF
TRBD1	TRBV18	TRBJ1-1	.	TGTGCCAGCTCACCGTTGGACAGGGTGAACACTGAAGCTTTCTTT	CASSPLDRVNTEAFF
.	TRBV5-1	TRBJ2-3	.	TGCGCCAGCAGGCCAGGTCCCACAGATACGCAGTATTTT	CASRPGPTDTQYF
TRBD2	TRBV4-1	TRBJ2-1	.	TGCGCCAGCAGCCAAGACCCGGGACTAGTCACAAGCCGGAATGAGCAGTTCTTC	CASSQDPGLVTSRNEQFF
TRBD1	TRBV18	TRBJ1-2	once	TGTGCCAGCTCACCCGACAGGGTTCGCTATGGCTACACCTTC	CASSPDRVRYGYTF
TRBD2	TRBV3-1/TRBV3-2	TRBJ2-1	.	TGTGCCAGCAGCCAGGGACTAGCGGGAGTAGGAAATGAGCAGTTCTTC	CASSQGLAGVGNEQFF